This TCR beta chain is drawn from a study of CD8 T cells in ankylosing spondylitis. General observations from the study: Apparently characteristic of ankylosing spondylitis blood was a TCR beta motif (under ten highly homologous variants).

The sample holds a few counts of this clonotype. What it binds is unknown. Each CDR3 protein is one row after TCRdb ran MiXCR on the 5' RACE reads. The table has around 890,000 distinct CDR3 sequences, roughly 10% seen once. The V end was cut by 6 bases, the J end by 2 bases, with 14 bases between. This CDR3 has 13 residues. Germline CDR1 is DFQATT and CDR2 is SNEGSKA (reference sequence). Sample: blood, either unsorted or a sorted T cell fraction (not recorded which). This rearrangement joins TRBV20-1 to TRBJ2-7, with D unresolved. The sequence was obtained from a male donor with ankylosing spondylitis. CDR3 in amino acids: CSAAPRPTYEQYF. For the CDR3, the DNA is TGCAGTGCCGCGCCGAGACCTACCTACGAGCAGTACTTC.